Listed below are T cell receptor beta chains from one sample, sequenced in a study of blood T cell repertoires in COVID-19. Repertoires were generated with immunoSEQ multiplex PCR, while TCRdb's copy carries only in-frame clones and drops some. Seen here are more than 150,000 clones, about 86% observed once, and the top ten hold approximately 15%. The sample comprised peripheral blood. All receptors come from a man aged 30-40 years with active or convalescent COVID-19. The CDR3 runs from the conserved cysteine through the conserved F or W. Fields, in order: V gene, D gene, clone size, J gene, CDR3 protein, CDR3 DNA. D genes are given only for firm matches. The size of a clone is reported for some rows only, either as once, few or many, or as a class for expanded clones.

>TRBV19|-|-|TRBJ2-5
CASSMEGLRETQYF
TGTGCCAGTAGTATGGAAGGACTCCGGGAGACCCAGTACTTC
>TRBV4-1|TRBD2|-|TRBJ2-5
CASSPSFSGGGLDF
TGCGCCAGCAGCCCCTCTTTTAGCGGGGGGGGCCTTGACTTC
>TRBV18|-|-|TRBJ2-7
CASSPNTGSYEQYF
TGTGCCAGCTCACCCAACACGGGTTCCTACGAGCAGTACTTC
>TRBV6-5|TRBD2|-|TRBJ2-2
CASNRLAGGPGELFF
TGTGCCAGCAATCGGCTAGCGGGGGGCCCCGGGGAGCTGTTTTTT
>TRBV5-4|-|-|TRBJ2-6
CARINTTGGPPSGANVLTF
TGTGCCCGCATAAACACGACCGGGGGGCCCCCCTCTGGGGCCAACGTCCTGACTTTC
>TRBV12-3/TRBV12-4|-|-|TRBJ2-7
CASSLGSWYEQYF
TGTGCCAGCAGTTTGGGGAGCTGGTACGAGCAGTACTTC
>TRBV4-1|TRBD1|-|TRBJ1-3
CASSQEHGTGSGNTIYF
TGCGCCAGCAGCCAAGAGCACGGGACAGGGTCTGGAAACACCATATATTTT
>TRBV3-1/TRBV3-2|-|-|TRBJ2-5
CASSQHVVGAEPQETQYF
TGTGCCAGCAGCCAACACGTGGTGGGGGCTGAACCCCAAGAGACCCAGTACTTC
>TRBV2|-|-|TRBJ1-4
CASRANEKLFF
TGTGCCAGCAGAGCAAATGAAAAACTGTTTTTT
>TRBV19|-|-|TRBJ2-7
CASSIDNEQYF
TGTGCCAGTAGTATAGATAACGAGCAGTACTTC
>TRBV7-9|-|-|TRBJ1-5
CASSPDPGDSNQPQHF
TGTGCCAGCAGCCCTGACCCCGGGGATAGCAATCAGCCCCAGCATTTT
>TRBV6-1|TRBD1|-|TRBJ1-5
CASSPGTGDQPQHF
TGTGCCAGCAGCCCCGGGACAGGGGACCAGCCCCAGCATTTT
>TRBV24-1|-|-|TRBJ1-5
CATSDQGAQPQHF
TGTGCCACCAGTGATCAGGGTGCTCAGCCCCAGCATTTT
>TRBV30|-|-|TRBJ1-1
CAWSVHAAKAFF
TGTGCCTGGAGTGTCCATGCGGCCAAGGCTTTCTTT
>TRBV6-5|-|-|TRBJ1-2
CASHGVQGYTF
TGTGCCAGCCACGGGGTCCAAGGCTACACCTTC
>TRBV30|TRBD1|once|TRBJ1-6
CAWTPGQGVRTYNSPLHF
TGTGCCTGGACTCCGGGACAGGGAGTTAGGACCTATAATTCACCCCTCCACTTT
>TRBV25-1|TRBD1|-|TRBJ2-3
CASSPNVPGQVRTDTQYF
TGTGCCAGCAGTCCAAACGTTCCGGGACAGGTGAGGACAGATACGCAGTATTTT